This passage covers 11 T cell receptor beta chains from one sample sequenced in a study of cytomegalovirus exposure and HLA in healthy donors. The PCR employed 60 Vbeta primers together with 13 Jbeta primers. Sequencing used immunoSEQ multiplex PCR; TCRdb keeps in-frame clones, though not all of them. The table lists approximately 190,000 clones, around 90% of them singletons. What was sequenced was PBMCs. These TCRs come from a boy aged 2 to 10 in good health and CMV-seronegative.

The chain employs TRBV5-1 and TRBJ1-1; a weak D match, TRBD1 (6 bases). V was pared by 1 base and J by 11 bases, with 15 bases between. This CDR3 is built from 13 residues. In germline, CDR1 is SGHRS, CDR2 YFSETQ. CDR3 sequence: CASSLKRDTGAFF. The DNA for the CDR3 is TGCGCCAGCAGCTTGAAGAGGGACACTGGGGCTTTCTTT.

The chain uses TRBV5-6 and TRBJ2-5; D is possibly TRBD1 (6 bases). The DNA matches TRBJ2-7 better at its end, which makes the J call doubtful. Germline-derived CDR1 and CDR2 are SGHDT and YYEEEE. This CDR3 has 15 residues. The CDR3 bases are TGTGCCAGCAGCGCATCCAGGGGTCAGAGCTACGAGCAGTACTTC. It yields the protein CASSASRGQSYEQYF.

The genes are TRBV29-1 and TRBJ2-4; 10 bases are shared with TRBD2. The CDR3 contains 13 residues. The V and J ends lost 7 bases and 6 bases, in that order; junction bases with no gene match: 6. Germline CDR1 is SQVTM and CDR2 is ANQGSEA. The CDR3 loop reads CSAGTSVTNIQYF. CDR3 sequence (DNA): TGCAGCGCCGGGACTAGCGTAACAAACATTCAGTACTTC.

CDR3 loop: CSARVDGYTF. CDR3 nucleotide sequence: TGCAGTGCTAGAGTAGATGGCTACACCTTC. This chain joins TRBV20-1 and TRBJ1-2; D remains ambiguous. Germline CDR1 is DFQATT and CDR2 is SNEGSKA (reference sequence). The CDR3 runs to 10 residues. V was trimmed by 1 base and J by 6 bases, leaving 3 bases between them.

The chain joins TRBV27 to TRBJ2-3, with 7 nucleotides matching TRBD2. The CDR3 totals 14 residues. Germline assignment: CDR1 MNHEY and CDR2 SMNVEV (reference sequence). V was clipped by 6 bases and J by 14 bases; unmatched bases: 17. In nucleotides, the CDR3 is TGTGCCAGCAGCCCGTACCGCGGGGGAGGATTGTCGTATTTT. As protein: CASSPYRGGGLSYF.

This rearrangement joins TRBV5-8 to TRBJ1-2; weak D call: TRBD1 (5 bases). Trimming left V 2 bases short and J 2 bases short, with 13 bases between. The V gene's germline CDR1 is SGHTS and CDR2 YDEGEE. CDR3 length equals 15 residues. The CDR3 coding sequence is TGTGCCAGCAGCTTAGGTGGGGCGGGAAACTATGGCTACACCTTC. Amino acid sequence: CASSLGGAGNYGYTF.

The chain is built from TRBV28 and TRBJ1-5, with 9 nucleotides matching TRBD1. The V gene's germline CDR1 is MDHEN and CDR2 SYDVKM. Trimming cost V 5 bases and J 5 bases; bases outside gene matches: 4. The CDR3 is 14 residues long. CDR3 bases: TGTGCCAGCAGTGCCGGGACAGGGCATCAGCCCCAGCATTTT. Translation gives CASSAGTGHQPQHF.

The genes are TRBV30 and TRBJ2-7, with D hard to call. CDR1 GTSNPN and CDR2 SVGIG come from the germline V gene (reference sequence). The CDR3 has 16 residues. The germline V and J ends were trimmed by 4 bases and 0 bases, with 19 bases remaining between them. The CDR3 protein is CAWNPRRGTASYEQYF. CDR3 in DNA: TGTGCCTGGAACCCGCGGAGAGGCACCGCCTCCTACGAGCAGTACTTC.

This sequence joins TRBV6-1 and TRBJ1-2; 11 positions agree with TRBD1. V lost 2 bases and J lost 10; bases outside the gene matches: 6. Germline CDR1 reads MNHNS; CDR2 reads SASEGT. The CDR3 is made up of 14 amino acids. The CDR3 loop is CASSEQPGQGDYTF. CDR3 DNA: TGTGCCAGCAGTGAACAGCCGGGACAGGGGGACTACACCTTC.

The chain's CDR3 is CASSFHKNNEQFF. The CDR3 nucleotides read TGTGCCAGCAGTTTTCACAAGAACAATGAGCAGTTCTTC. The J gene is TRBJ2-1, the V gene TRBV27; the D is unclear. Trimming removed 3 bases at V and 5 bases at J, with 8 bases between. Germline V gene lookup returns CDR1 MNHEY and CDR2 SMNVEV (reference sequence). CDR3 length equals 13 residues.

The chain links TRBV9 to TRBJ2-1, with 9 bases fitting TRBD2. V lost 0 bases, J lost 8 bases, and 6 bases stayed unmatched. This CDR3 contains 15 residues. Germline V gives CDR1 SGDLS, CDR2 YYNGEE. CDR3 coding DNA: TGTGCCAGCAGCGTAGTTAGCGGGAGATTCTATGAGCAGTTCTTC. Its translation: CASSVVSGRFYEQFF.